This T cell receptor (beta chain) was captured by sequencing in a study of T cells in tumors after PD-1 blockade. Study background: Excluded were patients with checkpoint blockade, immunosuppressants, or radiotherapy or other anti-cancer therapy within 4 weeks. On average, peripheral blood gave some 120,000 TCR templates and around 40,000 unique clonotypes. Daily vismodegib 150 mg continued in a subset of anti-PD-1-treated patients. Regarding the study as a whole: Some novel exhausted tumor clones appeared in pre-treatment blood, suggesting peripheral recruitment.

V lost 1 base and J 5 bases, leaving 9 bases between the germline ends. The CDR3 is 13 amino acids. Germline lookup yields CDR1 SGHDT and CDR2 YYEEEE. Some clones are missing from TCRdb's copy, which holds only in-frame ones; the method was immunoSEQ multiplex PCR. Among 20,000 to 25,000 clones listed, 78% were seen once. Note on this clone: Its antigen is unidentified.

V and J are TRBV5-6 and TRBJ2-5; perhaps D is TRBD1 or TRBD2 (5 bases each). This material consisted of PBMCs, taken before anti-PD-1 treatment. The TCR sequence derives from a human donor with basal cell carcinoma. This CDR3 reads CASSLWGSETQYF. The CDR3 region has the DNA TGTGCCAGCAGCTTGTGGGGGTCGGAGACCCAGTACTTC.